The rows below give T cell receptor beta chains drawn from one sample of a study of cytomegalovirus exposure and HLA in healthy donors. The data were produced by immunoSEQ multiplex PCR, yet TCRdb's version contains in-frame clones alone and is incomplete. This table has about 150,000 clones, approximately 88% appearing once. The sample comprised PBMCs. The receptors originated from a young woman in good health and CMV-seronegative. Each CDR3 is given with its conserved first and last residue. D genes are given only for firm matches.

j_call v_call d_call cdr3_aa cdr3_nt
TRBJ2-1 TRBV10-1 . CASSDGGPRNEQFF TGCGCCAGCAGTGACGGGGGGCCTCGCAATGAGCAGTTCTTC
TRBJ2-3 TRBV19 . CASSSPGQLTQYF TGTGCCAGTAGTTCACCCGGACAGTTGACGCAGTATTTT
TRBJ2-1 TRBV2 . CATQTASYNEQFF TGTGCCACACAGACAGCCTCCTACAATGAGCAGTTCTTC
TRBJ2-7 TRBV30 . CAWNPGVGSYEQYF TGTGCCTGGAACCCCGGGGTGGGCTCCTACGAGCAGTACTTC
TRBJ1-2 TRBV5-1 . CASNPGGEYNYYGYTF TGCGCCAGCAATCCGGGAGGAGAATATAACTACTATGGCTACACCTTC
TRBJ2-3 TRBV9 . CASSSRHRASWTDTQYF TGTGCCAGCAGCTCGCGTCACAGGGCATCCTGGACAGATACGCAGTATTTT
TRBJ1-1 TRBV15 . CATSRDSLNTEAFF TGTGCCACCAGCAGAGATAGCCTGAACACTGAAGCTTTCTTT
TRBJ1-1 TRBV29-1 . CSVGQRMNTEAFF TGCAGCGTTGGACAGAGGATGAACACTGAAGCTTTCTTT
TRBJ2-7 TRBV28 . CASSLRRQIRYEQYF TGTGCCAGCAGCCTACGACGACAGATCCGGTACGAGCAGTACTTC
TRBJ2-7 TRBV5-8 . CASSLGQNYEQYF TGTGCCAGCAGCTTGGGACAGAACTACGAGCAGTACTTC
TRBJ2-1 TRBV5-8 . CASSLVGGSSYNEQFF TGTGCCAGCAGCTTGGTGGGGGGAAGCTCCTACAATGAGCAGTTCTTC
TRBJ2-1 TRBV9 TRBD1 CASSAKIGWGQGYNEQFF TGTGCCAGCAGCGCGAAAATCGGGTGGGGACAGGGTTACAATGAGCAGTTCTTC
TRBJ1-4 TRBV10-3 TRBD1 CATADRGAEKLFF TGTGCCACCGCCGACAGGGGGGCTGAAAAACTGTTTTTT
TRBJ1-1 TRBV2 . CASSLTELNTEAFF TGTGCCAGCAGCCTTACAGAGTTGAACACTGAAGCTTTCTTT
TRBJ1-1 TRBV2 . CASSGFGEAFF TGTGCCAGCAGTGGCTTCGGTGAAGCTTTCTTT
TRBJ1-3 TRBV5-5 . CASSLVWGEGNTIYF TGTGCCAGCAGCTTGGTATGGGGAGAGGGAAACACCATATATTTT
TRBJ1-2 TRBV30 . CALSTDNYGYTF TGTGCCTTATCCACAGATAACTATGGCTACACCTTC
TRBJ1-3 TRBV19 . CASTTVSGNTIYF TGTGCCAGTACTACAGTCTCTGGAAACACCATATATTTT
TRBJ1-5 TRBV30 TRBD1 CAWSTGGGNQPQHF TGTGCCTGGAGCACAGGGGGCGGCAATCAGCCCCAGCATTTT
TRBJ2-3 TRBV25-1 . CASSGGFSTDTQYF TGTGCCAGCAGTGGGGGCTTCAGCACAGATACGCAGTATTTT